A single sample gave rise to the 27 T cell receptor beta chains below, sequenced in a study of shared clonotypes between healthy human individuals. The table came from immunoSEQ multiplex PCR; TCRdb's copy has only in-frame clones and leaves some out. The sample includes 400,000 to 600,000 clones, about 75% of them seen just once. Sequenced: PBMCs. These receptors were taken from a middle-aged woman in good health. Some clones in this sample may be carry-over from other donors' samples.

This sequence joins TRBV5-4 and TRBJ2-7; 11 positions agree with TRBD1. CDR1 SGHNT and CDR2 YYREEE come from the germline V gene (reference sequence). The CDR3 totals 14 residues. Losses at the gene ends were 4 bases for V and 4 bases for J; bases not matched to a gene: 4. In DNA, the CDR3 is TGTGCCAGCAGCCCGGACAGGGGGCGATACGAGCAGTACTTC. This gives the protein CASSPDRGRYEQYF.

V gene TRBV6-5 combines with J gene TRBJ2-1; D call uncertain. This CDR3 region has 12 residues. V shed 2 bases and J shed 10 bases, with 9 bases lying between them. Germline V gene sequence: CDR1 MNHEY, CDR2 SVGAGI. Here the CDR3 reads CASSYGYGEQFF. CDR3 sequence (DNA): TGTGCCAGCAGTTACGGCTACGGGGAGCAGTTCTTC.

The CDR3 protein is CASSSRQGRGTEAFF. The CDR3, as DNA: TGTGCCAGCAGCAGTCGACAGGGGAGAGGGACTGAAGCTTTCTTT. The chain couples TRBV7-8 to TRBJ1-1; TRBD1 matches at 8 bases. Germline CDR1 is SGHVS and CDR2 is FQNEAQ. With V trimmed by 5 bases and J by 5 bases, 10 bases remained unmatched. CDR3 size: 15 residues.

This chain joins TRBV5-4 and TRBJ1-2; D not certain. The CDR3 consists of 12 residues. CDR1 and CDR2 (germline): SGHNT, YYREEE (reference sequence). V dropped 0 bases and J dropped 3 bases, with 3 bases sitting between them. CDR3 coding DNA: TGTGCCAGCAGCTTGGACGACTATGGCTACACCTTC. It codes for CASSLDDYGYTF.

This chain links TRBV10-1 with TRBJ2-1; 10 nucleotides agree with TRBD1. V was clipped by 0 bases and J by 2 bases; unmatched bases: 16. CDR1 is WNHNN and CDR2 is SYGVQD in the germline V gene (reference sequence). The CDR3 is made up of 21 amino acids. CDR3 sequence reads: CASSESLTGQGTLAAYNEQFF. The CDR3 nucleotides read TGCGCCAGCAGTGAGTCGCTGACGGGACAGGGGACCCTAGCGGCCTACAATGAGCAGTTCTTC.

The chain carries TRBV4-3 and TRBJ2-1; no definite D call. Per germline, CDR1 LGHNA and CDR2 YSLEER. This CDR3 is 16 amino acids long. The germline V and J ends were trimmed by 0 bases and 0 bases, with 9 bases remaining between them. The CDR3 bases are TGCGCCAGCAGCCAAGATCCCAGGAGCTCCTACAATGAGCAGTTCTTC. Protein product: CASSQDPRSSYNEQFF.

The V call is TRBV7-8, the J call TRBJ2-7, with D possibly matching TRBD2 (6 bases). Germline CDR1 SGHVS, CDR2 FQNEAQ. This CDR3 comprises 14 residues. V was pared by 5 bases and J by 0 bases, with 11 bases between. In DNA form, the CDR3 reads TGTGCCAGCAGCACGGACTACAACTCCTACGAGCAGTACTTC. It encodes CASSTDYNSYEQYF. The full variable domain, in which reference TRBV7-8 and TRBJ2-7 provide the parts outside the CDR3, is GAGVSQSPRYKVAKRGQDVALRCDPISGHVSLFWYQQALGQGPEFLTYFQNEAQLDKSGLPSDRFFAERPEGSVSTLKIQRTQQEDSAVYLCASSTDYNSYEQYFGPGTRLTVT.

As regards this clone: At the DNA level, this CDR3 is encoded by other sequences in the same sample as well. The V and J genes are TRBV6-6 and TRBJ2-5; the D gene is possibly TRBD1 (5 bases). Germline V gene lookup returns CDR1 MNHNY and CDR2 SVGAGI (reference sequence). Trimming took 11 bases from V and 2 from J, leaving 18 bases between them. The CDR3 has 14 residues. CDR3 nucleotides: TGTGCCCTCAGTCCCGGCAGGGCTCAAGAGACCCAGTACTTC. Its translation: CALSPGRAQETQYF.

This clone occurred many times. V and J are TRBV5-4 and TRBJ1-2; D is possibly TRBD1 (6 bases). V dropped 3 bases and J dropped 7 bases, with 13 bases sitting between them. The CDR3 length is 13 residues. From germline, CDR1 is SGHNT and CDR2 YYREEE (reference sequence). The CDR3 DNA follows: TGTGCCAGCAGCTACACAGGGAAGACTGGCTACACCTTC. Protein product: CASSYTGKTGYTF.

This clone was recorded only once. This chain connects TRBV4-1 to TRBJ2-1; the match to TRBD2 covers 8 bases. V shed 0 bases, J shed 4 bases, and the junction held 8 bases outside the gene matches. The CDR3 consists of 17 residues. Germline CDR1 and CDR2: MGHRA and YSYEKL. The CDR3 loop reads CASSQDGSGSGYNEQFF. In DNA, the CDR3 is TGCGCCAGCAGCCAAGATGGGAGCGGGAGCGGGTACAATGAGCAGTTCTTC.

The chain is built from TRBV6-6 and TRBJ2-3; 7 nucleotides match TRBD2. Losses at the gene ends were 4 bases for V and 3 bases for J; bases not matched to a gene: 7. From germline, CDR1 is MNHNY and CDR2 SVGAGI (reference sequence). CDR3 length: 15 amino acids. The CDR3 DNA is TGTGCCAGCAGTTGGGCGGGAGATGGAACAGATACGCAGTATTTT. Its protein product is CASSWAGDGTDTQYF.

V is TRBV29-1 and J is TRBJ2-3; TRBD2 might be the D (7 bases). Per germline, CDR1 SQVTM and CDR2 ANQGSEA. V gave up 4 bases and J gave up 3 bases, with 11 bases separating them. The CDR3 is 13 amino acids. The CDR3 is CSVVGGLTDTQYF. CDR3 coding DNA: TGCAGCGTTGTCGGGGGGCTGACAGATACGCAGTATTTT.

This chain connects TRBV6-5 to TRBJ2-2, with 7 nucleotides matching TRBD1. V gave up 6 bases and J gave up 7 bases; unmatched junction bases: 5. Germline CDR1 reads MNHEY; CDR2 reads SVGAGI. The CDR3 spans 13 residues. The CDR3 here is CASRGTVRGELFF. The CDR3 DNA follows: TGTGCCAGCAGGGGGACAGTGCGCGGGGAGCTGTTTTTT.

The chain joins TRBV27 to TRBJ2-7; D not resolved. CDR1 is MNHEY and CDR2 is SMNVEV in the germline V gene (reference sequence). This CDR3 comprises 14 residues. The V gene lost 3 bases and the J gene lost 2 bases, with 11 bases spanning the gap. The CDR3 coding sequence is TGTGCCAGCAGTTTGGCCGGGTCGGCCTACGAGCAGTACTTC. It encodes CASSLAGSAYEQYF.

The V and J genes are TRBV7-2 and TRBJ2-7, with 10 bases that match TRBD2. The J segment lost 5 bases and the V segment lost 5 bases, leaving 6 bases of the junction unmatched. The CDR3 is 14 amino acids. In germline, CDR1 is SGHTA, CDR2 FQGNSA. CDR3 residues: CASSPLAGVNEQYF. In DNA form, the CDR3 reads TGTGCCAGCAGCCCCCTAGCGGGAGTCAACGAGCAGTACTTC.

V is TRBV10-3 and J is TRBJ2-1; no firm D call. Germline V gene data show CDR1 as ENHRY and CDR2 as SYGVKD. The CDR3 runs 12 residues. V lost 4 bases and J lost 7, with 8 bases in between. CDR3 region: CAISGMGNEQFF. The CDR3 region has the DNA TGTGCCATCAGTGGTATGGGAAATGAGCAGTTCTTC.

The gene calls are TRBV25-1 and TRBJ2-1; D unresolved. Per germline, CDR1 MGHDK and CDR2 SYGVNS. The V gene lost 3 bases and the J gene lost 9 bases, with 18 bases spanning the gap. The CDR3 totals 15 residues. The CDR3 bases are TGTGCCAGCAGTGACCCTTCGGCTCCCACGGCTGAGCAGTTCTTC. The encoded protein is CASSDPSAPTAEQFF.

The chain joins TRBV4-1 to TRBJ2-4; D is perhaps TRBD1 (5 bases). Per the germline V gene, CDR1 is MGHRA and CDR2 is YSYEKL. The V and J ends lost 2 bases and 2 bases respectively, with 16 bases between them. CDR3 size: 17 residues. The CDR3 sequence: CASSQISGKRSKNIQYF. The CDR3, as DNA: TGCGCCAGCAGCCAAATCTCAGGGAAGAGGTCCAAAAACATTCAGTACTTC.

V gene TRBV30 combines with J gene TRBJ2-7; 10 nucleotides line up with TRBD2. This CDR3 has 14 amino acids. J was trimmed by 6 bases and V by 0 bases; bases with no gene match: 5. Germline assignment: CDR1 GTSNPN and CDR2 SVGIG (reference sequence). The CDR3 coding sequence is TGTGCCTGGAGTGTATCTAGCGGGAGCTCCGAGCAGTACTTC. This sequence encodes CAWSVSSGSSEQYF.

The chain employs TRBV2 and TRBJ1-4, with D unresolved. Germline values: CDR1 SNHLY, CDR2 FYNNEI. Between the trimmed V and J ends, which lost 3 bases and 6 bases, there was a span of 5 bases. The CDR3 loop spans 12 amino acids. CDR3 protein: CASSESYEKLFF. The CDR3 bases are TGTGCCAGCAGTGAGTCGTATGAAAAACTGTTTTTT. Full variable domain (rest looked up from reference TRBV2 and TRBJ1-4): EPEVTQTPSHQVTQMGQEVILRCVPISNHLYFYWYRQILGQKVEFLVSFYNNEISEKSEIFDDQFSVERPDGSNFTLKIRSTKLEDSAMYFCASSESYEKLFFGSGTQLSVL.

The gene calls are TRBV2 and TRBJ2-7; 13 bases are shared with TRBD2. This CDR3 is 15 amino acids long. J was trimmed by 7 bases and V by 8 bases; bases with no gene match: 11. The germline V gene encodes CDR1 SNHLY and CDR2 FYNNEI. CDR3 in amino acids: CASGFGTSGALEQYF. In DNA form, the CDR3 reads TGTGCCAGCGGCTTCGGGACTAGCGGGGCCTTAGAGCAGTACTTC. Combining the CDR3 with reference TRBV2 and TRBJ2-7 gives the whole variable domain EPEVTQTPSHQVTQMGQEVILRCVPISNHLYFYWYRQILGQKVEFLVSFYNNEISEKSEIFDDQFSVERPDGSNFTLKIRSTKLEDSAMYFCASGFGTSGALEQYFGPGTRLTVT.

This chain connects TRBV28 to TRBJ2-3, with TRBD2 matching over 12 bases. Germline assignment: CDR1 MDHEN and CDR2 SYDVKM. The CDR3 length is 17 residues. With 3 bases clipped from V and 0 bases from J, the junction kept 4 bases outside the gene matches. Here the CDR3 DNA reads TGTGCCAGCAGTTTCGGGACTAGCGGGTATAGCACAGATACGCAGTATTTT. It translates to CASSFGTSGYSTDTQYF.

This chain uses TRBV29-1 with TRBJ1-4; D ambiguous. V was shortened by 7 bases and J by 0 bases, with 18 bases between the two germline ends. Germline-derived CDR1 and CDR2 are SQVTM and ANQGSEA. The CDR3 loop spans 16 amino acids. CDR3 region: CSAAAPSGATNEKLFF. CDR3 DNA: TGCAGCGCCGCCGCGCCCTCAGGTGCAACTAATGAAAAACTGTTTTTT.

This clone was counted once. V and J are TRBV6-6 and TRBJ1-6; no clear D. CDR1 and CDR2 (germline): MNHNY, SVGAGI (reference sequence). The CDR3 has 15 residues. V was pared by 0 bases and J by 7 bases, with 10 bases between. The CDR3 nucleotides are TGTGCCAGCAGTTACTCGAGGGCTGGCAATTCACCCCTCCACTTT. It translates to CASSYSRAGNSPLHF.

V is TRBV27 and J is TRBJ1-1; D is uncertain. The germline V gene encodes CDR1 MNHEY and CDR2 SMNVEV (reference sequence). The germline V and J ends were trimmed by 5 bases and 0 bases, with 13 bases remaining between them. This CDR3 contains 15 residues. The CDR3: CASSTTGMLNTEAFF. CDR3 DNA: TGTGCCAGCAGTACTACCGGGATGTTGAACACTGAAGCTTTCTTT.

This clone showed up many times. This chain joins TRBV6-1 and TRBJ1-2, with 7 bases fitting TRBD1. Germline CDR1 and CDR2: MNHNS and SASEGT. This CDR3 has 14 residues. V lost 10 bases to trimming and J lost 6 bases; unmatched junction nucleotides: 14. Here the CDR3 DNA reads TGTGCCACCATTTCGACAGGGCAGCGAGATGGCTACACCTTC. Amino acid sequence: CATISTGQRDGYTF.

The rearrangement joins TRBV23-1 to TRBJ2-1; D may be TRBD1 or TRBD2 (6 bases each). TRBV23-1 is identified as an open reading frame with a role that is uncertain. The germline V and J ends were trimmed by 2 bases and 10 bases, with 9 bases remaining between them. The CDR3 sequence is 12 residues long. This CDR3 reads CASSQGGPEQFF. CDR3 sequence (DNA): TGCGCCAGCAGTCAAGGGGGGCCAGAGCAGTTCTTC.